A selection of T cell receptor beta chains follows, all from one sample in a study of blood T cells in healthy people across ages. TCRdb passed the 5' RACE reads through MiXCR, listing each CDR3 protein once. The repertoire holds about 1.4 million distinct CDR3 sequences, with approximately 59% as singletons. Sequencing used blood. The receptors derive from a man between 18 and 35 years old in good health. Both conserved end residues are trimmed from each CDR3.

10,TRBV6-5,ASSFPGLELF
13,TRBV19,ASSLQGSPADTQY
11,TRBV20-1,SAGDRGSEKLF
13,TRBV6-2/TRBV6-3,ASTQPAGAWDEQF
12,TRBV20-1,SAERSGENEKLF
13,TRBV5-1,ASSPNSGRVYEQY
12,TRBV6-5,ASSDQGTLGEQY
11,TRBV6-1,ASSGVIGTEAF
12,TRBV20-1,SASSRGVNYGYT
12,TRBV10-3,AISDWTDTYEQY
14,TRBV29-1,SVARGSGGSKNIQY
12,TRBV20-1,SALIGFRNNEQY
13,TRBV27,ASSLSGQPNYGYT
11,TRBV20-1,SATDYLTYEQY
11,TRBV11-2,ATTGVSYNEQF
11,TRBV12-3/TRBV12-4,ASSPSRDYGYT
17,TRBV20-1,SAITGTSGGALPSYEQY
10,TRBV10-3,APLTGLTEAF
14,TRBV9,ASSVEVAGGVYEQY
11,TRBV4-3,ASSQSSEDTQY
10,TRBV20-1,SAPGRSSGYT
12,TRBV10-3,AISLAGVAGELF
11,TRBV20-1,SATSGLRFEQF
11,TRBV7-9,ASTLDTVETQY
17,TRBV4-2,ASSQETSGEVASTDTQY
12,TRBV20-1,SAKRTTNHNEQF
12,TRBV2,ASRTVRGSYGYT
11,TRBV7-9,ASSERIGNEQF
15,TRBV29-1,SVAGLAGGTNTGELF
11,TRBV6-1,ASNPRSSYEQY
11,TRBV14,ASSQGRTDGYT
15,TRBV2,ASRSRKREGNTGELF
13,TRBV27,ASSQLAGRADTQY
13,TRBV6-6,ASSYPTASLDTIY
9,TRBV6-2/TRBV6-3,ASSPGSTLH
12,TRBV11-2,ASSNSQGRETQY
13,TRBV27,ASSPRRTGGYEQY
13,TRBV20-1,SARNGAGDYNEQY
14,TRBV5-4,ASSLYRGADTGELF
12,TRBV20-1,SATSGTGRYEQY
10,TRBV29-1,SGKGQLFEAF
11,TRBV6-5,AIGLYSNQPQH
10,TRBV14,ASSPEGWTQY
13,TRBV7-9,ASSLITSGSIEQF
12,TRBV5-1,ASRSGEGYNEQF
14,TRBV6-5,ASRGLAAPRAETQY
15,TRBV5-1,ASSHQRLAGVGETQY
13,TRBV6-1,ASKEGWDSYNEQF
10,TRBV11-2,ASSPREHGYT
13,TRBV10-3,AIGGLAEKSGELF
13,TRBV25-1,ASSEPTALSYGYT
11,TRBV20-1,SALGGGNNEQF
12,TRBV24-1,ATSGSGRADTQY
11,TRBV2,ASSPGTHNEQF
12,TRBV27,ASSFGRWDPEAF